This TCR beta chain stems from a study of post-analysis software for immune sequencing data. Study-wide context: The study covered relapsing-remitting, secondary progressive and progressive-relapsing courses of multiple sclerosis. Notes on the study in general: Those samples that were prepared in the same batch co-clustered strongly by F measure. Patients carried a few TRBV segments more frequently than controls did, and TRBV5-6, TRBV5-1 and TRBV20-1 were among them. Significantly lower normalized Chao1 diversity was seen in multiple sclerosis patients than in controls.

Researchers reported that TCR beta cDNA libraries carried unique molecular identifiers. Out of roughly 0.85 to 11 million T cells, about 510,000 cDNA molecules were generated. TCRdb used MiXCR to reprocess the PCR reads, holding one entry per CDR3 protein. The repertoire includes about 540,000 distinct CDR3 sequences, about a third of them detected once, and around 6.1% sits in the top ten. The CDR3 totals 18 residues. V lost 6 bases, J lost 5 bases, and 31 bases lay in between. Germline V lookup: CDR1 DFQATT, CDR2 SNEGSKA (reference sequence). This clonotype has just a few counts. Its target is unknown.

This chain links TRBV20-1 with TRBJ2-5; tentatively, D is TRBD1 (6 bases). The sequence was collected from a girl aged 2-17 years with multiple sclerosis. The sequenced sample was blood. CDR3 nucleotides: TGCAGTGCCCGAGCTTCAGGGGTGCTAGGGCCCCAAGGGGAGACCCAGTACTTC. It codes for CSARASGVLGPQGETQYF.